The T cell receptor (beta chain) described here comes from a study of cytotoxic CD8 clonotypes in ibrutinib-treated CLL. The study's findings and limits: For progressing versus sustained-remission patients, sampling times were not the same.

Repertoires were generated with immunoSEQ multiplex PCR, while TCRdb's copy carries only in-frame clones and drops some. The sample lists 200,000 or so clones, approximately 75% occurring once. As for this clone: Its antigen is as yet unknown.

The source material was PBMCs, sampled after 12 months of ibrutinib treatment. The TCR comes from a human donor with chronic lymphocytic leukemia.

CDR3 in amino acids: CASSVVPGNTIYF. CDR3 in DNA: TGTGCCAGCAGCGTAGTACCGGGAAACACCATATATTTT. V and J are TRBV9 and TRBJ1-3; no clear D. Germline V lookup: CDR1 SGDLS, CDR2 YYNGEE. This CDR3 comprises 13 residues. V dropped 0 bases and J dropped 4 bases, with 5 bases sitting between them.